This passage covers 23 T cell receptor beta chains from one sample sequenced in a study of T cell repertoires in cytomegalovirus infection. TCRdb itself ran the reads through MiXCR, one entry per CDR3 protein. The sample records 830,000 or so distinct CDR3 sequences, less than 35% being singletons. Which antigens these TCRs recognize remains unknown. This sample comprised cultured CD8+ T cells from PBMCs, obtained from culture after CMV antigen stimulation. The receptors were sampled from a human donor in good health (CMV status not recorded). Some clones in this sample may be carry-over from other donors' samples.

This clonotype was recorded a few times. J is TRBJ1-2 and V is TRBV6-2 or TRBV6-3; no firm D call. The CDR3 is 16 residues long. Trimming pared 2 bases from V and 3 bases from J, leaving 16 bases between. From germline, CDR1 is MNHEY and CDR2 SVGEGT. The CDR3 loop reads CASSYPPYTRDYGYTF. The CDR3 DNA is TGTGCCAGCAGTTACCCGCCCTATACGCGAGACTATGGCTACACCTTC.

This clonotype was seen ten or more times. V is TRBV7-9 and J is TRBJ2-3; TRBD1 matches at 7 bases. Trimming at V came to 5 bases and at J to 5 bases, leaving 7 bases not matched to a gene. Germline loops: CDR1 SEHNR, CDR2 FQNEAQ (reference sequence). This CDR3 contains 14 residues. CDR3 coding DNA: TGTGCCAGCAGCCCAAGACAGGGAAGAGATACGCAGTATTTT. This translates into CASSPRQGRDTQYF.

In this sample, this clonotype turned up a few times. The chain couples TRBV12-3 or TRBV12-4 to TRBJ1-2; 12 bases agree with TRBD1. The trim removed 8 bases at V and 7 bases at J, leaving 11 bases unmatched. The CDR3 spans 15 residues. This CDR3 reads CASHLPGQGALGYTF. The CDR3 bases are TGTGCCAGCCATCTTCCGGGACAGGGGGCACTTGGCTACACCTTC.

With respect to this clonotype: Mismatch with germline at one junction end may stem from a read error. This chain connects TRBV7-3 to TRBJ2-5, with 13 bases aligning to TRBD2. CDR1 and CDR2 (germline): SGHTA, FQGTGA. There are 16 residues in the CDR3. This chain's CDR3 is CASSLTSGGAGETQYF. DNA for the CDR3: TGTGCCAGCAGCCTAACTAGCGGGGGGGCCGGGGAGACCCAGTACTTC.

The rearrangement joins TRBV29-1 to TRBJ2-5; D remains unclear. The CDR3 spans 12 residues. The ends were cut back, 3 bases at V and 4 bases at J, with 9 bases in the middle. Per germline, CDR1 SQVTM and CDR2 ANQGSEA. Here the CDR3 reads CSVEGLRETQYF. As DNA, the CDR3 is TGCAGCGTTGAGGGTCTCCGAGAGACCCAGTACTTC.

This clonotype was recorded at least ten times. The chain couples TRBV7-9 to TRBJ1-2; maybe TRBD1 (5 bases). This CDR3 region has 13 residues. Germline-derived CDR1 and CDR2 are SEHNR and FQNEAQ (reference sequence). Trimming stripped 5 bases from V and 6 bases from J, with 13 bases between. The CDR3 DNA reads TGTGCCAGCAGCCCCTGGGGGGAGAATGGCTACACCTTC. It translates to CASSPWGENGYTF.

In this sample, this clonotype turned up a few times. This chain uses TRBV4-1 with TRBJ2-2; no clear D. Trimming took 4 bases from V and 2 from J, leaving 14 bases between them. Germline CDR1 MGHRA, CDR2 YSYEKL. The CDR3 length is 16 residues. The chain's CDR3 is CASSLQPEENTGELFF. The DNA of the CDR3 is TGCGCCAGCAGCCTCCAACCCGAAGAAAACACCGGGGAGCTGTTTTTT.

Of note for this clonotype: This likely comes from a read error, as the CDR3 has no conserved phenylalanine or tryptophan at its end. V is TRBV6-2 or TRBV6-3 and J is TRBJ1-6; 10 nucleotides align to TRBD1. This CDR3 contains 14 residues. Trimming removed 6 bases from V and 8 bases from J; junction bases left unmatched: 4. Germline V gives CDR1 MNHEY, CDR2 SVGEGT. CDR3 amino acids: CASRTGTGDSPLHV. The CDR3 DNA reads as TGTGCCAGCAGAACCGGGACAGGGGATTCACCCCTCCACGTT.

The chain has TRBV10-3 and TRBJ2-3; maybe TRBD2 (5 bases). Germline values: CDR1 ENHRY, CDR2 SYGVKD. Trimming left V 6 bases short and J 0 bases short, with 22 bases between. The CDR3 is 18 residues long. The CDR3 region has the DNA TGTGCCATCAGGGGCTTGGTCGGACTGGATGCTAGCACAGATACGCAGTATTTT. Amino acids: CAIRGLVGLDASTDTQYF.

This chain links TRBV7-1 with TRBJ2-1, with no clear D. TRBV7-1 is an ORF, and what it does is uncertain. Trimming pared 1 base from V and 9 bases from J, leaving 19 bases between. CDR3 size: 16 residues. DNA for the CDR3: TGTGCCAGCAGCTCAGGCGTAGCTTCCCTAGACGGTGAGCAGTTCTTC. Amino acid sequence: CASSSGVASLDGEQFF.

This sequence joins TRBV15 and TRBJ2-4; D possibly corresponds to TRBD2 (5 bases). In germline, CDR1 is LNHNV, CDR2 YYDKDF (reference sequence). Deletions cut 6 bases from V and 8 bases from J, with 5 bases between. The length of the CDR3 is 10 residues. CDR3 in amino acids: CATRGDIQYF. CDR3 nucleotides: TGTGCCACCAGGGGAGACATTCAGTACTTC.

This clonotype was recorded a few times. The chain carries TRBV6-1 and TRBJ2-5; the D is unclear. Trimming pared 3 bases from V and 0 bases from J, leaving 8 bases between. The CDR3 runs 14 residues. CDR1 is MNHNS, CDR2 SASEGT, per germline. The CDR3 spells CASSDVQDQETQYF. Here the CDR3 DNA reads TGTGCCAGCAGTGATGTGCAGGACCAAGAGACCCAGTACTTC.

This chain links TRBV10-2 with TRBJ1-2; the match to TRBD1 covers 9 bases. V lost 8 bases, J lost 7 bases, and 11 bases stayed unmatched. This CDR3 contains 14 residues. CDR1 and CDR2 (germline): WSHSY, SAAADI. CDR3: CASSWDRVHLGYTF. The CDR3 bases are TGCGCCAGCTCTTGGGACAGGGTACACCTTGGCTACACCTTC.

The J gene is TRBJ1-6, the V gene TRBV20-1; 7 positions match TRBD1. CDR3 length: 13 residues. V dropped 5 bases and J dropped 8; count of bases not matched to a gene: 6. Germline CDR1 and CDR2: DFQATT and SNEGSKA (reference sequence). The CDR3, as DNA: TGCAGTGCTGAAGACAGGGAGGATTCACCCCTCCACTTT. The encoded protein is CSAEDREDSPLHF.

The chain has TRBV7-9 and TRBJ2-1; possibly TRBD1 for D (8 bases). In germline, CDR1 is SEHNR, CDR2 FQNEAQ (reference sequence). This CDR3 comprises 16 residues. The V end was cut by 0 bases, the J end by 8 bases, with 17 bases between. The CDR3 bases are TGTGCCAGCAGCTTAGCGAGACGACAGGGGAGGGATGAGCAGTTCTTC. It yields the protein CASSLARRQGRDEQFF.

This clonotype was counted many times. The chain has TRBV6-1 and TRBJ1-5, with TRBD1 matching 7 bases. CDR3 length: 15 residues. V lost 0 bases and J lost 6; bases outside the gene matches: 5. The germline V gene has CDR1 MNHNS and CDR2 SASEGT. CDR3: CASSEAGRGSQPQHF. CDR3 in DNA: TGTGCCAGCAGTGAAGCGGGCAGGGGGAGTCAGCCCCAGCATTTT.

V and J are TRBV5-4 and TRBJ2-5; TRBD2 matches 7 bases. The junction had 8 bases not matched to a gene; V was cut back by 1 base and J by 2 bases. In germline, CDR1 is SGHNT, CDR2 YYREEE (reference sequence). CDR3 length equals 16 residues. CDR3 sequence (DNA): TGTGCCAGCAGCTTGCGGCGGGAGACAGCACAAGAGACCCAGTACTTC. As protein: CASSLRRETAQETQYF.

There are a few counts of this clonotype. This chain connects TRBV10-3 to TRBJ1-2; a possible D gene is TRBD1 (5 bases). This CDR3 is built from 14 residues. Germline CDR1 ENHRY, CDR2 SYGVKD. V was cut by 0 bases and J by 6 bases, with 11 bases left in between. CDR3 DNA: TGTGCCATCAGTGAGTCGTGGGGGGGAGATGGCTACACCTTC. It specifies CAISESWGGDGYTF.

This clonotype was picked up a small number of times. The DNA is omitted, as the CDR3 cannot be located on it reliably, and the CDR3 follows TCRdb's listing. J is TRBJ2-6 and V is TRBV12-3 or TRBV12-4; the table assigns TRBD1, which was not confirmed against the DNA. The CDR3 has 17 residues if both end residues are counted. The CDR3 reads CASSSSGRTSGANVLTF.

DNA for the CDR3: TGTGCCACAAGGGCAGCGGTGCGCACAGATACGCAGTATTTT. Its protein is CATRAAVRTDTQYF. The chain couples TRBV6-6 to TRBJ2-3; TRBD2 is a possible D gene (5 bases). This CDR3 spans 14 amino acids. CDR1 is MNHNY and CDR2 is SVGAGI in the germline V gene (reference sequence). V gave up 10 bases and J gave up 1 base, with 15 bases separating them.

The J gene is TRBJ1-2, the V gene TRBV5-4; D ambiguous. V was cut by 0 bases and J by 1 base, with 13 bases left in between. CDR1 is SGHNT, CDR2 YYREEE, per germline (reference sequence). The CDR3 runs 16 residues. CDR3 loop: CASSLEAQSGNYGYTF. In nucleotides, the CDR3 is TGTGCCAGCAGCTTGGAGGCCCAATCCGGTAACTATGGCTACACCTTC.

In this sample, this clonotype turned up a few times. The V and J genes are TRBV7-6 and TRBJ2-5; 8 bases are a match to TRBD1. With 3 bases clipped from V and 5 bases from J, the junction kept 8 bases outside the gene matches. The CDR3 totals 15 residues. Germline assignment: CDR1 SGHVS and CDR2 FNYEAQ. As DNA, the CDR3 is TGTGCCAGCAGCTTTCTCCGGACAGGGAGCGAGACCCAGTACTTC. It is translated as CASSFLRTGSETQYF.

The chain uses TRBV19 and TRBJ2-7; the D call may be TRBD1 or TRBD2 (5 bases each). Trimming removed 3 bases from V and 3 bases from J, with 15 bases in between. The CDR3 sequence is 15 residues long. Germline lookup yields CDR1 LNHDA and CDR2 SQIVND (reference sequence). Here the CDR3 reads CASSIFRGRDYEQYF. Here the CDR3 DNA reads TGTGCCAGTAGTATCTTCCGGGGACGCGACTACGAGCAGTACTTC.